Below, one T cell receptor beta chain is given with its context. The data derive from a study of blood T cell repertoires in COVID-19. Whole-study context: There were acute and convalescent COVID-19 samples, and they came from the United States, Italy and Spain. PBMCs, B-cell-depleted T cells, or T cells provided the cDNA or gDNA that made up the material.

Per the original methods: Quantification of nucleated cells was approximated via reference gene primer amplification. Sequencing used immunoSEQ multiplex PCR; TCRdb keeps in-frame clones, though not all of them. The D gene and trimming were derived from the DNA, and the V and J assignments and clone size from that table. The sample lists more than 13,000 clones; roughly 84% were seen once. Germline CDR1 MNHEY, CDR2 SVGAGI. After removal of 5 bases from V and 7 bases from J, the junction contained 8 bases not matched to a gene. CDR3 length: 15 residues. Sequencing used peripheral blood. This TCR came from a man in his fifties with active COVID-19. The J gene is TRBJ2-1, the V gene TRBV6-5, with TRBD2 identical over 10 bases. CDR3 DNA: TGTGCCAGCAGTCCGGGGGGACTAGCGAGTAATGAGCAGTTCTTC. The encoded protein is CASSPGGLASNEQFF.